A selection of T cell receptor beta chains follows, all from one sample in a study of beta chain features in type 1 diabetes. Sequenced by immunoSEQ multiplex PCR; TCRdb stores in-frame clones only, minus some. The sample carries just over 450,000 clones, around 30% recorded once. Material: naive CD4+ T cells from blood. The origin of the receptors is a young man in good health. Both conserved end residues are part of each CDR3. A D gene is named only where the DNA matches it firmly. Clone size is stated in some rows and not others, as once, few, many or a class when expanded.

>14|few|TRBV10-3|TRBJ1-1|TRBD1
TGTGCCATCAGTGATGGACAGGGGATGACTGAAGCTTTCTTT
CAISDGQGMTEAFF
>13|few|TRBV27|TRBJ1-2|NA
TGTGCCAGCAGTTTCCACCTACAGGGAAGCTACACCTTC
CASSFHLQGSYTF
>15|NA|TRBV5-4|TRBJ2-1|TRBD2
TGTGCCAGCAGCCCGCCACTAGCGGGAAGCAATGAGCAGTTCTTC
CASSPPLAGSNEQFF
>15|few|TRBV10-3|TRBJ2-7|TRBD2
TGTGCCATCAGTGAGTCGGTAGCGGGAGTTGACGAGCAGTACTTC
CAISESVAGVDEQYF
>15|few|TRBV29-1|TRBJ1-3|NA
TGCAGCGTTTACCTGGGAGGTAGTACTGGAAACACCATATATTTT
CSVYLGGSTGNTIYF
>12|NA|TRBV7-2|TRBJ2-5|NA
TGTGCCAGCAGTTCAAGGGGGGAGACCCAGTACTTC
CASSSRGETQYF
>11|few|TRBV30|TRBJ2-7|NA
TGTGCCTGGAGTAAGGTTTACGAGCAGTACTTC
CAWSKVYEQYF
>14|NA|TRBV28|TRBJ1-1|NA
TGTGCCAGCACCGCACCCGCAGATCACACTGAAGCTTTCTTT
CASTAPADHTEAFF
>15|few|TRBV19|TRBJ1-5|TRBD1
TGTGCCAGTAGTGCCGGGACAGGGCGGGATCAGCCCCAGCATTTT
CASSAGTGRDQPQHF
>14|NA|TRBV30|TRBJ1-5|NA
TGTGCCTGGAGTGTTGTGAATAGCAATCAGCCCCAGCATTTT
CAWSVVNSNQPQHF
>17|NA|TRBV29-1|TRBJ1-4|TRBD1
TGCAGCGTAGGGCACCGAAAGGGACAGGGCCCTAATGAAAAACTGTTTTTT
CSVGHRKGQGPNEKLFF
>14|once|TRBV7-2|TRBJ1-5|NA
TGTGCCAGCAGCTCCCAGGGCTTGGGACAGCCCCAGCATTTT
CASSSQGLGQPQHF
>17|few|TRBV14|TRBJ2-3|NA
TGTGCCAGCAGCCAAGACGGAGTAGCGGCCCCGTGGGGTACGCAGTATTTT
CASSQDGVAAPWGTQYF